This T cell receptor (beta chain) came from a study of PD-1 blockade in classical Hodgkin lymphoma. Study findings and constraints: Repertoires differed for reasons still undefined, possibly disease activity or prior therapy.

This clone has just one count. What it binds is not known. The CDR3 covers 14 residues. The germline CDR1 and CDR2 sequences are ENHRY and SYGVKD. Trimming took off 6 bases at V and 3 bases at J, with 15 bases between the two ends. Regarding time point: cycle 4 day 1 (C4D1), after 5 to 7 weeks of nivolumab. Each patient's relapse followed autologous stem cell transplantation, and brentuximab vedotin exposure varied. Magnetic negative selection served to purify CD4+ T cells out of PBMCs that had been thawed. The protocol was immunoSEQ multiplex PCR, while the TCRdb copy is restricted to in-frame clones and leaves out a portion. Of 25,000 to 30,000 clones in the sample, approximately 78% were seen once.

This TCR was recovered from a human donor with classical Hodgkin lymphoma. The sample consisted of CD4+ T cells from blood, taken before the fourth cycle of nivolumab. The chain recombines TRBV10-3 with TRBJ2-7, with D perhaps matching TRBD2 (7 bases). Here the CDR3 reads CAIRRVGGGYEQYF. CDR3 DNA sequence: TGTGCCATCAGGAGGGTGGGAGGGGGCTACGAGCAGTACTTC.